The 20 T cell receptor beta chains in this list originate from one sample, sequenced in a study of blood T cell repertoires in COVID-19. Clones were read by immunoSEQ multiplex PCR, and TCRdb kept only the in-frame ones, dropping some. The sample consists of about 220,000 clones, approximately 79% of them appearing once. Input material: peripheral blood. These receptors were collected from a human donor in a cohort sampled during active COVID-19.

V is TRBV7-2 and J is TRBJ2-5; 12 bases are a match to TRBD2. The CDR3 extends over 15 amino acids. Germline CDR1 and CDR2: SGHTA and FQGNSA. J gave up 4 bases and V 5 bases, and 5 bases lay outside the gene matches. CDR3 sequence reads: CASSPRGLAGETQYF. Here the CDR3 DNA reads TGTGCCAGCAGCCCCCGGGGACTAGCGGGAGAGACCCAGTACTTC. Full variable domain (outside the CDR3, taken from reference TRBV7-2 and TRBJ2-5): GAGVSQSPSNKVTEKGKDVELRCDPISGHTALYWYRQSLGQGLEFLIYFQGNSAPDKSGLPSDRFSAERTGGSVSTLTIQRTQQEDSAVYLCASSPRGLAGETQYFGPGTRLLVL.

CDR3 amino acids: CASSETDRGVEAFF. DNA for the CDR3: TGCGCCAGCAGCGAAACGGACAGGGGGGTTGAAGCTTTCTTT. This rearrangement joins TRBV5-1 to TRBJ1-1; 10 nucleotides align to TRBD1. The length of the CDR3 is 14 residues. V lost 4 bases to trimming and J lost 7 bases; unmatched junction nucleotides: 7. Germline-derived CDR1 and CDR2 are SGHRS and YFSETQ.

Details on this clone: The sample carries other DNA sequences with the same CDR3. V gene TRBV9 combines with J gene TRBJ2-2, with 7 bases matching TRBD1. CDR3 length: 15 residues. CDR1 SGDLS and CDR2 YYNGEE come from the germline V gene. The trim removed 0 bases at V and 4 bases at J, leaving 3 bases unmatched. The CDR3: CASSVGQGRTGELFF. The DNA for the CDR3 is TGTGCCAGCAGCGTAGGACAGGGACGCACCGGGGAGCTGTTTTTT.

V and J are TRBV9 and TRBJ2-7; 10 bases align to TRBD2. V lost 0 bases, J lost 1 base, and 4 bases stayed unmatched. CDR3 length: 16 amino acids. Per the germline V gene, CDR1 is SGDLS and CDR2 is YYNGEE. CDR3 DNA sequence: TGTGCCAGCAGCGTAGGAGGACTAGCGGCTTCCTACGAGCAGTACTTC. This gives the protein CASSVGGLAASYEQYF.

The chain links TRBV7-2 to TRBJ1-3; D ambiguous. The CDR3 runs to 15 residues. The V and J ends lost 2 bases and 0 bases respectively, with 8 bases between them. CDR1 is SGHTA and CDR2 is FQGNSA in the germline V gene. The CDR3 region is CASSLQSFSGNTIYF. The CDR3 DNA sequence: TGTGCCAGCAGCTTACAGTCGTTCTCTGGAAACACCATATATTTT.

This clone was picked up one time. This rearrangement joins TRBV14 to TRBJ1-2; no clear D gene. Trimming pared 4 bases from V and 2 bases from J, leaving 14 bases between. The CDR3 contains 15 residues. Looked up from germline, CDR1 is SGHDN and CDR2 is FVKESK. This CDR3 reads CASSLSLARNYGYTF. DNA of the CDR3: TGTGCCAGCAGCCTATCCTTGGCGAGGAACTATGGCTACACCTTC.

This clone was recorded a few times. The chain recombines TRBV24-1 with TRBJ1-1; the match to TRBD1 covers 9 bases. V trimming: 7 bases; J trimming: 3 bases; junction bases outside the gene matches: 5. The CDR3 covers 14 residues. Looked up from germline, CDR1 is KGHDR and CDR2 is SFDVKD. CDR3 amino acids: CATRGTGFDTEAFF. The CDR3 DNA sequence: TGTGCCACCAGAGGGACAGGGTTTGACACTGAAGCTTTCTTT.

The chain couples TRBV9 to TRBJ2-5, with 7 bases matching TRBD1. With V trimmed by 2 bases and J by 5 bases, 3 bases remained unmatched. Germline values: CDR1 SGDLS, CDR2 YYNGEE. This CDR3 contains 13 residues. The CDR3 nucleotides are TGTGCCAGCAGCGTCGAGGGGGCCGAGACCCAGTACTTC. Its protein product is CASSVEGAETQYF.

The V gene is TRBV11-2, the J gene TRBJ2-7, with D tentatively TRBD2 (6 bases). Trimming stripped 0 bases from V and 2 bases from J, with 11 bases between. CDR3 size: 15 residues. Germline values: CDR1 SGHAT, CDR2 FQNNGV. The CDR3 sequence is CASSLETGATYEQYF. In nucleotides, the CDR3 is TGTGCCAGCAGCTTAGAGACGGGAGCCACCTACGAGCAGTACTTC.

This clone came up once. This CDR3 reads CASSFGGAEQYF. The CDR3 region has the DNA TGTGCCAGCAGCTTTGGAGGAGCCGAGCAGTACTTC. The chain recombines TRBV5-5 with TRBJ2-7, with D tentatively TRBD2 (5 bases). V lost 2 bases, J lost 6 bases, and 9 bases lay in between. CDR3 size: 12 residues. Germline V gene lookup returns CDR1 SGHKS and CDR2 YYEKEE (reference sequence). Looking up the rest from reference TRBV5-5 and TRBJ2-7 gives the full variable domain: DAGVTQSPTHLIKTRGQQVTLRCSPISGHKSVSWYQQVLGQGPQFIFQYYEKEERGRGNFPDRFSARQFPNYSSELNVNALLLGDSALYLCASSFGGAEQYFGPGTRLTVT.

This chain uses TRBV27 with TRBJ2-7; 9 bases line up with TRBD2. This CDR3 comprises 14 residues. Germline V gene sequence: CDR1 MNHEY, CDR2 SMNVEV (reference sequence). V dropped 3 bases and J dropped 4; count of bases not matched to a gene: 4. The CDR3 here is CASSFSGSRYEQYF. The CDR3 DNA reads as TGTGCCAGCAGTTTTAGCGGGAGTCGGTACGAGCAGTACTTC.

The gene calls are TRBV28 and TRBJ2-7, with TRBD2 matching 7 bases. The germline V gene encodes CDR1 MDHEN and CDR2 SYDVKM. Trimming removed 3 bases from V and 0 bases from J; junction bases left unmatched: 2. CDR3 length: 14 residues. The CDR3 here is CASSFSGYSYEQYF. In DNA, the CDR3 is TGTGCCAGCAGTTTTAGCGGGTACTCCTACGAGCAGTACTTC.

The chain has TRBV6-6 and TRBJ2-5, with D maybe TRBD2 (6 bases). CDR3 length equals 14 residues. CDR1 and CDR2 from the germline V gene are MNHNY and SVGAGI (reference sequence). V lost 5 bases to trimming and J lost 3 bases, with 13 bases between them. The CDR3 coding sequence is TGTGCCAGCAGTCCCGGGACTTCAAAAGAGACCCAGTACTTC. It specifies CASSPGTSKETQYF.

The rearrangement joins TRBV20-1 to TRBJ1-5; D possibly corresponds to TRBD1 (6 bases). With 3 bases removed from V and 5 bases from J, the gap between germline ends came to 17 bases. Germline V gives CDR1 DFQATT, CDR2 SNEGSKA (reference sequence). This CDR3 comprises 15 residues. The CDR3 region is CSASPGRGVYQPQHF. CDR3 DNA: TGCAGTGCTAGTCCAGGCAGGGGTGTCTATCAGCCCCAGCATTTT.

This chain links TRBV7-9 with TRBJ1-1; 11 bases are shared with TRBD1. With 4 bases clipped from V and 7 bases from J, the junction kept 8 bases outside the gene matches. Germline V gene lookup returns CDR1 SEHNR and CDR2 FQNEAQ (reference sequence). The CDR3 runs to 15 residues. The CDR3 region is CASSSSDRGHYEAFF. The CDR3 DNA sequence: TGTGCCAGCAGCTCATCGGACAGGGGGCATTATGAAGCTTTCTTT.

The rearrangement links TRBV7-2 to TRBJ2-6; 7 bases agree with TRBD1. The CDR3 runs 16 residues. Germline-derived CDR1 and CDR2 are SGHTA and FQGNSA. V trimming: 3 bases; J trimming: 0 bases; junction bases outside the gene matches: 2. The DNA of the CDR3 is TGTGCCAGCAGCTTCGACAGGGACTCTGGGGCCAACGTCCTGACTTTC. It is translated as CASSFDRDSGANVLTF.

This chain links TRBV25-1 with TRBJ2-2, with 9 positions matching TRBD1. V lost 5 bases and J lost 7; bases outside the gene matches: 5. The CDR3 extends over 14 amino acids. Germline CDR1 reads MGHDK; CDR2 reads SYGVNS. The DNA of the CDR3 is TGTGCCAGCAGTCCTACAGGGGGCCACGGGGAGCTGTTTTTT. Translation: CASSPTGGHGELFF.

The gene calls are TRBV15 and TRBJ1-2, with 7 bases that match TRBD1. The CDR3 contains 15 residues. V gave up 1 base and J gave up 0 bases; unmatched junction bases: 2. In germline, CDR1 is LNHNV, CDR2 YYDKDF (reference sequence). The CDR3 DNA is TGTGCCACCAGCAGAGGACAGGGATCTAACTATGGCTACACCTTC. Translating gives CATSRGQGSNYGYTF.

The rearrangement joins TRBV4-3 to TRBJ1-3, with 12 bases fitting TRBD1. This CDR3 contains 17 residues. V was pared by 3 bases and J by 1 base, with 4 bases of the junction left unmatched. Germline V gene data show CDR1 as LGHNA and CDR2 as YSLEER. The CDR3 DNA sequence: TGCGCCAGCAGCCAGGGGACAGGGGGCCAATCTGGAAACACCATATATTTT. Translation: CASSQGTGGQSGNTIYF.

The chain is built from TRBV27 and TRBJ2-2, with 12 bases fitting TRBD2. With 2 bases clipped from V and 0 bases from J, the junction kept 4 bases outside the gene matches. Germline values: CDR1 MNHEY, CDR2 SMNVEV (reference sequence). This CDR3 contains 18 residues. The CDR3 spells CASSLMGLAGTNTGELFF. The CDR3, as DNA: TGTGCCAGCAGTTTAATGGGACTAGCGGGTACGAACACCGGGGAGCTGTTTTTT.